This T cell receptor beta chain came from a study of beta chain features in type 1 diabetes. Overall study context: Age, gender and cell yields were similar between patients and healthy donors.

Germline V gives CDR1 SGHRS, CDR2 YFSETQ. V lost 1 base, J lost 3 bases, and 7 bases stayed unmatched. This CDR3 comprises 16 residues. Expressed TCRB transcripts were sequenced because the isolated RNA had all been reverse transcribed beforehand. The table came from immunoSEQ multiplex PCR; TCRdb's copy has only in-frame clones and leaves some out. This sample has 640,000 or so clones, with roughly 13% found just once. Overall study findings and caveats: In every one of the four CD4+ subsets, TCRB CDR3s were moderately but significantly shorter in Type 1 diabetes patients.

Each sorted population was over 98% pure. A few counts support this clone. Its antigen is as yet unknown. This chain joins TRBV5-1 and TRBJ1-1, with 9 nucleotides matching TRBD1. The sample taken for sequencing was naive CD4+ T cells from blood. The receptor was isolated from a man aged 18 to 29 with type 1 diabetes. For the CDR3, the DNA is TGCGCCAGCAGCTTGCACCTACAGGGGGCAGACACTGAAGCTTTCTTT. It specifies CASSLHLQGADTEAFF. Filled out from reference TRBV5-1 and TRBJ1-1, the complete variable domain reads KAGVTQTPRYLIKTRGQQVTLSCSPISGHRSVSWYQQTPGQGLQFLFEYFSETQRNKGNFPGRFSGRQFSNSRSEMNVSTLELGDSALYLCASSLHLQGADTEAFFGQGTRLTVV.